This TCR beta chain was recorded in a study of blood T cell repertoires in COVID-19. On the study more broadly: Sites across the United States, Italy and Spain contributed samples from acute and convalescent COVID-19. PBMCs, B-cell-depleted T cells, or T cells were the source of the cDNA or gDNA that made up the material.

This clone has a handful of counts. V lost 5 bases to trimming and J lost 4 bases, with 17 bases between them. CDR1 is SGHAT and CDR2 is FQNNGV in the germline V gene. The CDR3 loop spans 15 amino acids. Authors' data handling: Reference gene primer amplification gave nucleated cell count estimates. Here immunoSEQ multiplex PCR was the method, and the copy in TCRdb shows in-frame clones only, minus some. V and J calls and clone size are as listed in that table; D and trimming were resolved from the DNA. The sample carries about 47,000 clones, 69% recorded once. The receptor was derived from an elderly man with acute or convalescent COVID-19. V is TRBV11-2 and J is TRBJ1-2, with D unresolved. Sequencing was done on a sample of peripheral blood. This chain's CDR3 is CASSPSSRAGYGYTF. The CDR3 bases are TGTGCCAGCAGCCCCTCGAGTCGGGCGGGCTATGGCTACACCTTC.